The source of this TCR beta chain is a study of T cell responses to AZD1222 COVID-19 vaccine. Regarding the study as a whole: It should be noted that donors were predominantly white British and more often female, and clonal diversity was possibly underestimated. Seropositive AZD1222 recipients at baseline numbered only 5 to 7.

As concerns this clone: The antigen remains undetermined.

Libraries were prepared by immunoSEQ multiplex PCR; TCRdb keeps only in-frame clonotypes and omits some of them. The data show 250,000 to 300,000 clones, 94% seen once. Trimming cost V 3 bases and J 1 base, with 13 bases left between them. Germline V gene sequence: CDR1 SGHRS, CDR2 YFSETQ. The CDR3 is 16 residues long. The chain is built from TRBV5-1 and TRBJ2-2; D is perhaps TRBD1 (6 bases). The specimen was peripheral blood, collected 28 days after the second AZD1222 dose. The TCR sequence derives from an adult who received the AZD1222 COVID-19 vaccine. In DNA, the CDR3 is TGCGCCAGCAGCTACGACAGGTCCCAGAACACCGGGGAGCTGTTTTTT. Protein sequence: CASSYDRSQNTGELFF.